These 24 T cell receptor beta chains were sequenced from one sample in a study of cytomegalovirus exposure and HLA in healthy donors. The PCR ran on 60 Vbeta and 13 Jbeta primers. The table came from immunoSEQ multiplex PCR; TCRdb's copy has only in-frame clones and leaves some out. The sample has tens of thousands of clones; approximately 76% are singletons. Sequencing was performed on PBMCs. The receptors derive from a man aged 30 to 39 in good health and CMV-seropositive.

This chain links TRBV9 with TRBJ1-3; 9 nucleotides match TRBD1. Germline CDR1 and CDR2: SGDLS and YYNGEE. CDR3 length: 19 amino acids. V dropped 0 bases and J dropped 4; count of bases not matched to a gene: 14. The DNA for the CDR3 is TGTGCCAGCAGCGTAGAAGGTGGGACAGGGTTACTGAGCGGAAACACCATATATTTT. It is translated as CASSVEGGTGLLSGNTIYF.

The chain recombines TRBV4-3 with TRBJ1-1, with TRBD1 identical over 10 bases. Germline CDR1 reads LGHNA; CDR2 reads YSLEER. This CDR3 is 20 amino acids long. Trimming at V came to 2 bases and at J to 0 bases, leaving 15 bases not matched to a gene. CDR3 bases: TGCGCCAGCAGCCAAAGCTGGCCGGGACAGGGGTTTAGGATGAACACTGAAGCTTTCTTT. It codes for CASSQSWPGQGFRMNTEAFF.

This clone was found once. The chain links TRBV19 to TRBJ1-1; D might be TRBD1 (5 bases). Germline V lookup: CDR1 LNHDA, CDR2 SQIVND (reference sequence). Trimming left V 7 bases short and J 5 bases short, with 14 bases between. The CDR3 has 13 amino acids. This CDR3 is CASKFQGFTEAFF. The CDR3 nucleotides are TGTGCCAGTAAGTTTCAGGGATTTACTGAAGCTTTCTTT.

The rearrangement joins TRBV18 to TRBJ2-5, with D maybe TRBD2 (6 bases). CDR1 is KGHSH and CDR2 is LQKENI in the germline V gene. The V gene lost 6 bases and the J gene lost 1 base, with 12 bases spanning the gap. The CDR3 sequence is 14 residues long. CDR3 sequence reads: CASSSTSLQETQYF. CDR3 in DNA: TGTGCCAGCTCGTCAACTAGCCTCCAAGAGACCCAGTACTTC. The complete variable domain, with remaining parts taken from reference TRBV18 and TRBJ2-5, reads NAGVMQNPRHLVRRRGQEARLRCSPMKGHSHVYWYRQLPEEGLKFMVYLQKENIIDESGMPKERFSAEFPKEGPSILRIQQVVRGDSAAYFCASSSTSLQETQYFGPGTRLLVL.

This sequence joins TRBV7-3 and TRBJ2-5; 11 nucleotides line up with TRBD1. The DNA end lines up better with TRBJ2-7; the J call may be wrong. Germline V gives CDR1 SGHTA, CDR2 FQGTGA. The CDR3 length is 15 residues. CDR3 sequence reads: CASSHTGTGGYEQYF. The CDR3 DNA reads as TGTGCCAGCAGTCATACCGGGACAGGGGGCTACGAGCAGTACTTC.

This clone was recorded once. This chain connects TRBV6-5 to TRBJ1-5; weak D call: TRBD1 (5 bases). The CDR3 is 14 amino acids. V was clipped by 0 bases and J by 6 bases, with 9 bases between them. The germline CDR1 and CDR2 sequences are MNHEY and SVGAGI. The CDR3 loop is CASSYSGGTQPQHF. The CDR3 nucleotides read TGTGCCAGCAGTTACTCGGGGGGGACTCAGCCCCAGCATTTT.

The chain joins TRBV4-2 to TRBJ2-1, with 7 bases aligning to TRBD2. The ends lost 1 base at V and 0 bases at J; junction bases unmatched: 6. The CDR3 consists of 17 residues. Germline CDR1 and CDR2: LGHNA and YNFKEQ. CDR3 bases: TGTGCCAGCAGCCAAGTCCTAGCGGAGAGCTCCTACAATGAGCAGTTCTTC. It translates to CASSQVLAESSYNEQFF.

This clone was observed once. The gene calls are TRBV7-6 and TRBJ2-6, with 10 bases lining up with TRBD1. Per germline, CDR1 SGHVS and CDR2 FNYEAQ. J lost 4 bases, V lost 3 bases, and 3 bases had no gene match. This CDR3 is built from 16 residues. CDR3 region: CASSLTGGSGANVLTF. The CDR3 region has the DNA TGTGCCAGCAGCTTGACAGGGGGCTCCGGGGCCAACGTCCTGACTTTC.

The J gene is TRBJ2-1, the V gene TRBV4-1; D ambiguous. The germline V and J ends were trimmed by 2 bases and 6 bases, with 2 bases remaining between them. Germline V lookup: CDR1 MGHRA, CDR2 YSYEKL. The CDR3 loop spans 11 amino acids. CDR3 nucleotides: TGCGCCAGCAGCCAACTCAATGAGCAGTTCTTC. This gives the protein CASSQLNEQFF.

This clone was observed at least ten times. The chain couples TRBV5-1 to TRBJ2-1; 9 nucleotides line up with TRBD1. This CDR3 has 16 residues. Germline V gene lookup returns CDR1 SGHRS and CDR2 YFSETQ. Losses at the gene ends were 4 bases for V and 4 bases for J; bases not matched to a gene: 9. CDR3: CASSGGGQGIYNEQFF. Here the CDR3 DNA reads TGCGCCAGCAGCGGGGGGGGACAGGGAATATACAATGAGCAGTTCTTC.

This clone was observed once. This chain links TRBV29-1 with TRBJ2-7; maybe TRBD1 (6 bases). Germline values: CDR1 SQVTM, CDR2 ANQGSEA. Deletions cut 6 bases from V and 0 bases from J, with 15 bases between. The CDR3 length is 14 residues. Written as DNA, the CDR3 is TGCAGCGTGGGGGTTGGGACACTCTCCTACGAGCAGTACTTC. It specifies CSVGVGTLSYEQYF.

Here the CDR3 reads CASEPGQGIMNTEAFF. Written as DNA, the CDR3 is TGTGCCAGCGAACCGGGACAGGGGATCATGAACACTGAAGCTTTCTTT. The rearrangement links TRBV7-9 to TRBJ1-1, with 10 bases aligning to TRBD1. Germline V gene sequence: CDR1 SEHNR, CDR2 FQNEAQ (reference sequence). V dropped 8 bases and J dropped 0; count of bases not matched to a gene: 9. The CDR3 runs to 16 residues. The whole variable domain, filled in from reference TRBV7-9 and TRBJ1-1, reads DTGVSQNPRHKITKRGQNVTFRCDPISEHNRLYWYRQTLGQGPEFLTYFQNEAQLEKSRLLSDRFSAERPKGSFSTLEIQRTEQGDSAMYLCASEPGQGIMNTEAFFGQGTRLTVV.

This chain links TRBV6-6 with TRBJ2-7, with 8 bases aligning to TRBD1. The CDR3 spans 14 residues. V trimming: 4 bases; J trimming: 5 bases; junction bases outside the gene matches: 7. Germline CDR1 reads MNHNY; CDR2 reads SVGAGI (reference sequence). CDR3 amino acids: CASSFRGPPDEQYF. The CDR3, as DNA: TGTGCCAGCAGTTTCAGGGGGCCCCCGGACGAGCAGTACTTC.

V is TRBV25-1 and J is TRBJ1-1; 7 bases match TRBD1. CDR3 length equals 13 residues. J lost 0 bases, V lost 10 bases, and 5 bases had no gene match. Looked up from germline, CDR1 is MGHDK and CDR2 is SYGVNS. CDR3 protein: CATLGQVNTEAFF. Here the CDR3 DNA reads TGTGCCACCCTAGGACAGGTGAACACTGAAGCTTTCTTT.

The V gene is TRBV19, the J gene TRBJ1-5, with TRBD1 as a possible D gene (6 bases). The V end was cut by 3 bases, the J end by 5 bases, with 17 bases between. Germline CDR1 LNHDA, CDR2 SQIVND (reference sequence). CDR3 length: 16 amino acids. Written as DNA, the CDR3 is TGTGCCAGTAGTATTCCTGAGGTGGGGGCGGATCAGCCCCAGCATTTT. Translated, it gives CASSIPEVGADQPQHF.

The rearrangement links TRBV4-1 to TRBJ1-2; TRBD1 aligns across 8 bases. V lost 3 bases and J lost 5; bases outside the gene matches: 5. Germline V CDR1 and CDR2: MGHRA, YSYEKL. This CDR3 has 14 residues. Here the CDR3 DNA reads TGCGCCAGCAGCCACCTGGGGACAGGTTATGGCTACACCTTC. This sequence encodes CASSHLGTGYGYTF.

CDR3 in DNA: TGTGCCAGTAGACCGGACAGGTCAGGGAATGAGCAGTTCTTC. This translates into CASRPDRSGNEQFF. The rearrangement links TRBV19 to TRBJ2-1; the match to TRBD1 covers 7 bases. CDR3 size: 14 residues. Per the germline V gene, CDR1 is LNHDA and CDR2 is SQIVND (reference sequence). The V gene end was trimmed by 6 bases and the J gene end by 7 bases; junction bases not matched to a gene: 9.

A word on this clone: The sample holds other DNA sequences that translate to the same CDR3. The chain is built from TRBV5-1 and TRBJ1-1; D possibly corresponds to TRBD1 (5 bases). V lost 4 bases, J lost 1 base, and 8 bases lay in between. CDR1 and CDR2 (germline): SGHRS, YFSETQ. The CDR3 sequence is 13 residues long. CDR3 DNA sequence: TGCGCCAGCAGCCTCGACAGGAACACTGAAGCTTTCTTT. Amino acid sequence: CASSLDRNTEAFF.

This sequence joins TRBV6-1 and TRBJ1-1; D might be TRBD1 (6 bases). This CDR3 has 14 amino acids. Trimming cost V 7 bases and J 1 base, with 13 bases left between them. The germline V gene encodes CDR1 MNHNS and CDR2 SASEGT. CDR3 sequence (DNA): TGTGCCAGCACCCCAGGGGCATCGAACACTGAAGCTTTCTTT. Its translation is CASTPGASNTEAFF.

This clone was seen only a few times. The chain uses TRBV2 and TRBJ2-3, with 7 nucleotides matching TRBD2. CDR1 is SNHLY and CDR2 is FYNNEI in the germline V gene. Trimming took 7 bases from V and 3 from J; bases not matched to a gene: 13. The CDR3 is 16 residues long. CDR3 nucleotides: TGTGCCAGCACCTCTCGGGAGGCCTTACGGACAGATACGCAGTATTTT. It encodes CASTSREALRTDTQYF.

The chain couples TRBV2 to TRBJ1-4; weak D call: TRBD1 (6 bases). The CDR3 loop spans 15 amino acids. Germline V gene lookup returns CDR1 SNHLY and CDR2 FYNNEI. Between the trimmed V and J ends, which lost 2 bases and 8 bases, there was a span of 15 bases. The CDR3 DNA sequence: TGTGCCAGCAGTGAAAGACACAGGGTGGGGGAAAAACTGTTTTTT. This translates into CASSERHRVGEKLFF.

The chain has TRBV27 and TRBJ2-3, with TRBD2 matching over 8 bases. V lost 4 bases, J lost 1 base, and 10 bases stayed unmatched. This CDR3 is 17 amino acids long. Germline V CDR1 and CDR2: MNHEY, SMNVEV (reference sequence). The CDR3 nucleotides read TGTGCCAGCAGTTCGAACCTGGGGACTAGGGGCACAGATACGCAGTATTTT. It codes for CASSSNLGTRGTDTQYF.

The gene calls are TRBV10-3 and TRBJ1-2, with D perhaps matching TRBD1 (5 bases). Trimming took off 0 bases at V and 7 bases at J, with 9 bases between the two ends. Germline CDR1 is ENHRY and CDR2 is SYGVKD. The CDR3 extends over 13 amino acids. This chain's CDR3 is CAISESSDSGYTF. The CDR3 nucleotides are TGTGCCATCAGTGAGTCGTCAGACAGTGGCTACACCTTC.

This clone was recorded only once. This chain links TRBV27 with TRBJ1-6, with D hard to call. From germline, CDR1 is MNHEY and CDR2 SMNVEV (reference sequence). Trimming cost V 4 bases and J 6 bases, with 7 bases left between them. CDR3 size: 13 residues. CDR3 nucleotide sequence: TGTGCCAGCAGTTCAGATATTAATTCACCCCTCCACTTT. Its protein product is CASSSDINSPLHF.